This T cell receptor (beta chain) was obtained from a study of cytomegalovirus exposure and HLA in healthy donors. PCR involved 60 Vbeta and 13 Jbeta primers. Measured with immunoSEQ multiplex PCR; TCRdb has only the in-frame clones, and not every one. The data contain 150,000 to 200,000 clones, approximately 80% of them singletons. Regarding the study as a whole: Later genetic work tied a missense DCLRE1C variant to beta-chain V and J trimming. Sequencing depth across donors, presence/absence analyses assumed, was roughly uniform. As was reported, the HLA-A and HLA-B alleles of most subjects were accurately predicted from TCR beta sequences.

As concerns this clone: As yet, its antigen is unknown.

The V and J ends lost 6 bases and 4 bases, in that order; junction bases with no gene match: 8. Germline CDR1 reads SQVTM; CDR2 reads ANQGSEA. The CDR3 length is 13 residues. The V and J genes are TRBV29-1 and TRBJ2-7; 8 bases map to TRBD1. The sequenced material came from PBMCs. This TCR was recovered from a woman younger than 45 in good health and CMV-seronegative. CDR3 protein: CSVRTGTSYEQYF. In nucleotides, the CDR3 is TGCAGCGTGCGGACAGGGACCTCGTACGAGCAGTACTTC.